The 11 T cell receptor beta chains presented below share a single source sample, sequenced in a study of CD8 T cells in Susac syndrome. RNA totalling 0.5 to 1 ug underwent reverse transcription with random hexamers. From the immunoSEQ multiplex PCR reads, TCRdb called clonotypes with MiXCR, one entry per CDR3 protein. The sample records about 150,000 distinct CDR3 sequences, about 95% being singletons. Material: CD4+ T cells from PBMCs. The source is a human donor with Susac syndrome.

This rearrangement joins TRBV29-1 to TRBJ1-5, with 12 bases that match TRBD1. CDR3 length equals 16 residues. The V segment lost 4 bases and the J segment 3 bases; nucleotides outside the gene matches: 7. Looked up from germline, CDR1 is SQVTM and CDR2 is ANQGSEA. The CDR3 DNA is TGCAGCGTTGCCGGGACAGGGGGCGGTTACAATCAGCCCCAGCATTTT. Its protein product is CSVAGTGGGYNQPQHF.

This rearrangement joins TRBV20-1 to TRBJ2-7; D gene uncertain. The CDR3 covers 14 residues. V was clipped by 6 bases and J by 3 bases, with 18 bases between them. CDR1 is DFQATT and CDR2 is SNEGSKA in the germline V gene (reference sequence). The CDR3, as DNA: TGCAGTGCCGTGTCCGCGATCCTCCTCTACGAGCAGTACTTC. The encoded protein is CSAVSAILLYEQYF.

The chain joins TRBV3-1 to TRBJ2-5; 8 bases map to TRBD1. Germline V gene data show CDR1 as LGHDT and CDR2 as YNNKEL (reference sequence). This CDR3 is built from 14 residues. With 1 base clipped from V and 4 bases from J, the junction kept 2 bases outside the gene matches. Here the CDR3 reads CASSQATGGETQYF. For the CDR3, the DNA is TGTGCCAGCAGCCAAGCCACAGGGGGAGAGACCCAGTACTTC.

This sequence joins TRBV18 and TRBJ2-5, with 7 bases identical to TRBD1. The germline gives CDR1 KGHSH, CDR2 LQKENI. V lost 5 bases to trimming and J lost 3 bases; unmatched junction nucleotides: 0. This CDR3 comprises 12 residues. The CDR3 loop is CASSTGEETQYF. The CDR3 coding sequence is TGTGCCAGCTCAACAGGGGAAGAGACCCAGTACTTC.

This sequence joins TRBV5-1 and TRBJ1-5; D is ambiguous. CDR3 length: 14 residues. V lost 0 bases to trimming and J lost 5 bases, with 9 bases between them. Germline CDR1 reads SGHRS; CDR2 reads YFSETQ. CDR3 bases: TGCGCCAGCAGCTTGGCCGGGCGAGATCAGCCCCAGCATTTT. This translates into CASSLAGRDQPQHF.

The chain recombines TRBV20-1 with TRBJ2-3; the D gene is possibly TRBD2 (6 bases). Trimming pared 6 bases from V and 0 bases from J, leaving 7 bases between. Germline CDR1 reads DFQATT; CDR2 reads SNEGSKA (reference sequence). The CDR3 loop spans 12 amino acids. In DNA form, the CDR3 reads TGCAGTGCCGGGACTAGCACAGATACGCAGTATTTT. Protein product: CSAGTSTDTQYF.

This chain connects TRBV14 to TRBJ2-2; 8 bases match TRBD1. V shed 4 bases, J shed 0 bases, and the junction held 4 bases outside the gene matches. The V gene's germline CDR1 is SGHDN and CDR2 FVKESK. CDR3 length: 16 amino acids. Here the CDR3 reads CASSRWTGPNTGELFF. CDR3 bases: TGTGCCAGCAGCCGATGGACAGGGCCGAACACCGGGGAGCTGTTTTTT.

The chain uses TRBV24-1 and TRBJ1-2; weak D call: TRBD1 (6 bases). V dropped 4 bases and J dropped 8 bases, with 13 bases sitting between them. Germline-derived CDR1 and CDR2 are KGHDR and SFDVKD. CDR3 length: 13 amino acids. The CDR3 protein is CATSDPQGRGYTF. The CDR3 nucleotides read TGTGCCACCAGTGACCCACAGGGACGCGGCTACACCTTC.

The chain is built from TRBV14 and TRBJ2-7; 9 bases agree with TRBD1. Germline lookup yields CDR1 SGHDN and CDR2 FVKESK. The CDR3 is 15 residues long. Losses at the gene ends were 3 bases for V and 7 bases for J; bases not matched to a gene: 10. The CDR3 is CASSQPGTGLHEQYF. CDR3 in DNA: TGTGCCAGCAGCCAGCCGGGGACAGGGTTGCATGAGCAGTACTTC.

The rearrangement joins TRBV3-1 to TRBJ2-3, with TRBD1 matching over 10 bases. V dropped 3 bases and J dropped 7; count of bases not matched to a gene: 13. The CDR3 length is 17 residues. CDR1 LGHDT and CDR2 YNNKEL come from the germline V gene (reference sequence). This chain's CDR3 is CASSHKIAGQGVYTQYF. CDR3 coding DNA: TGTGCCAGCAGCCACAAGATCGCAGGACAGGGGGTTTATACGCAGTATTTT.

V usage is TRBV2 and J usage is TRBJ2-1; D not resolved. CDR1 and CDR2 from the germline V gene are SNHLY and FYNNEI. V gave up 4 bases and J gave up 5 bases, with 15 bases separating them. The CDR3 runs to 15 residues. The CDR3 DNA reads TGTGCCAGCAGTGGGAAACTTCCCCCCCACAATGAGCAGTTCTTC. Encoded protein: CASSGKLPPHNEQFF.